Below are 29 T cell receptor beta chains sequenced from a single sample in a study of OX40 agonist ivuxolimab in advanced cancers. Sequencing was performed with immunoSEQ multiplex PCR; in TCRdb, only in-frame clones are kept and a portion is missing. The sample has 10,000 or so clones; roughly 71% are singletons. Here the sequenced sample was CD4+ or CD8+ T cells sorted from blood, taken in a trial of the OX40 agonist ivuxolimab. The source of these receptors is an adult with an advanced solid tumor such as melanoma, head and neck, liver or kidney cancer.

This chain links TRBV7-9 with TRBJ2-1; 7 positions match TRBD2. CDR1 and CDR2 (germline): SEHNR, FQNEAQ (reference sequence). V lost 5 bases and J lost 0; bases outside the gene matches: 4. The CDR3 spans 15 residues. CDR3 in DNA: TGTGCCAGCAGCGCGCGGGGGAGCTCCTACAATGAGCAGTTCTTC. It codes for CASSARGSSYNEQFF.

The rearrangement uses TRBV14 and TRBJ2-4; 10 positions agree with TRBD1. The CDR3 extends over 14 amino acids. CDR1 SGHDN and CDR2 FVKESK come from the germline V gene. J was trimmed by 7 bases and V by 4 bases; bases with no gene match: 4. The CDR3 sequence: CASSRTGGKNIQYF. The CDR3 DNA is TGTGCCAGCAGCCGGACAGGGGGGAAGAACATTCAGTACTTC.

This clone is labeled medium-sized. The V and J genes are TRBV29-1 and TRBJ1-1, with 8 bases fitting TRBD1. Germline trimming cut 6 bases from V and 4 bases from J; bases unmatched to any gene: 4. This CDR3 is 12 amino acids long. Per the germline V gene, CDR1 is SQVTM and CDR2 is ANQGSEA. The CDR3 here is CSVLTGGTEAFF. CDR3 bases: TGCAGCGTATTAACAGGGGGCACTGAAGCTTTCTTT.

This chain links TRBV6-1 with TRBJ1-2; no firm D call. The CDR3 runs to 12 residues. The germline CDR1 and CDR2 sequences are MNHNS and SASEGT. V gave up 5 bases and J gave up 8 bases, with 12 bases separating them. CDR3 in amino acids: CASSSATLGYTF. CDR3 in DNA: TGTGCCAGCAGTTCGGCCACGTTAGGCTACACCTTC.

This clone was observed once. This specimen includes other DNA sequences encoding the same CDR3. The V gene is TRBV15, the J gene TRBJ1-5; tentative D call: TRBD1 (6 bases). This CDR3 is 12 amino acids long. Germline lookup yields CDR1 LNHNV and CDR2 YYDKDF (reference sequence). Trimming left V 9 bases short and J 4 bases short, with 10 bases between. Here the CDR3 DNA reads TGTGCCACTGGACAGATAAATCAGCCCCAGCATTTT. Amino acid sequence: CATGQINQPQHF.

A note on this clone: The same CDR3 is also encoded by other DNA sequences in this sample. This chain connects TRBV27 to TRBJ2-1, with 8 bases identical to TRBD2. Looked up from germline, CDR1 is MNHEY and CDR2 is SMNVEV (reference sequence). The CDR3 totals 15 residues. V shed 2 bases, J shed 4 bases, and the junction held 4 bases outside the gene matches. The CDR3: CASSLGTSGYNEQFF. The CDR3 nucleotides read TGTGCCAGCAGTTTAGGGACTAGTGGTTACAATGAGCAGTTCTTC.

V and J are TRBV5-4 and TRBJ1-4; D might be TRBD1 (5 bases). Germline CDR1 is SGHNT and CDR2 is YYREEE (reference sequence). Trimming pared 0 bases from V and 5 bases from J, leaving 17 bases between. The CDR3 runs to 17 residues. CDR3 residues: CASSLGGSDPKNEKLFF. The DNA of the CDR3 is TGTGCCAGCAGCTTGGGGGGGAGTGACCCTAAAAATGAAAAACTGTTTTTT.

V usage is TRBV2 and J usage is TRBJ2-7; 8 nucleotides agree with TRBD1. Per germline, CDR1 SNHLY and CDR2 FYNNEI. After removal of 6 bases from V and 0 bases from J, the junction contained 16 bases not matched to a gene. The CDR3 contains 18 residues. The CDR3 DNA follows: TGTGCCAGCAGCCCCGAGGCTTGGACAGGGCCGAGCTCCTACGAGCAGTACTTC. This translates into CASSPEAWTGPSSYEQYF.

The chain joins TRBV4-1 to TRBJ1-6; 12 bases agree with TRBD1. CDR1 is MGHRA and CDR2 is YSYEKL in the germline V gene. The V and J ends lost 0 bases and 6 bases, in that order; junction bases with no gene match: 6. The CDR3 length is 18 residues. The CDR3, as DNA: TGCGCCAGCAGCCAAGAAACCGGGACAGGGGGCTTTAATTCACCCCTCCACTTT. Its protein product is CASSQETGTGGFNSPLHF.

The rearrangement links TRBV11-2 to TRBJ1-2; 7 bases agree with TRBD1. Trimming removed 5 bases from V and 5 bases from J; junction bases left unmatched: 14. CDR1 and CDR2 (germline): SGHAT, FQNNGV. This CDR3 contains 16 residues. This CDR3 reads CASSGTGEVEAYGYTF. The CDR3 coding sequence is TGTGCCAGCAGCGGTACAGGGGAGGTTGAGGCATATGGCTACACCTTC.

V usage is TRBV5-4 and J usage is TRBJ2-1; D ambiguous. V lost 0 bases, J lost 9 bases, and 7 bases lay in between. There are 12 residues in the CDR3. Germline lookup yields CDR1 SGHNT and CDR2 YYREEE (reference sequence). The chain's CDR3 is CASSLAGFEQFF. The CDR3 DNA sequence: TGTGCCAGCAGCTTGGCTGGGTTTGAGCAGTTCTTC.

There are a few counts of this clone. The CDR3 loop is CASSDRYGDEQYF. The CDR3 nucleotides read TGCGCCAGCAGTGATCGATACGGCGACGAGCAGTACTTC. This chain uses TRBV10-1 with TRBJ2-7; D unresolved. The V gene lost 3 bases and the J gene lost 5 bases, with 11 bases spanning the gap. This CDR3 is 13 amino acids long. CDR1 WNHNN and CDR2 SYGVQD come from the germline V gene (reference sequence).

V is TRBV27 and J is TRBJ2-7; the D is unclear. The V gene's germline CDR1 is MNHEY and CDR2 SMNVEV (reference sequence). The CDR3 has 12 residues. Between the trimmed V and J ends, which lost 2 bases and 4 bases, there was a span of 6 bases. As DNA, the CDR3 is TGTGCCAGCAGTTTAAAAGGGTACGAGCAGTACTTC. Its protein is CASSLKGYEQYF.

The chain recombines TRBV7-9 with TRBJ2-7; no reliable D call. Germline assignment: CDR1 SEHNR and CDR2 FQNEAQ (reference sequence). This CDR3 comprises 14 residues. V was cut by 5 bases and J by 4 bases, with 15 bases left in between. In nucleotides, the CDR3 is TGTGCCAGCAGCCTAGGAACGGCGATTTACGAGCAGTACTTC. It specifies CASSLGTAIYEQYF.

The V gene is TRBV6-6, the J gene TRBJ1-2; unclear D gene. V lost 3 bases to trimming and J lost 7 bases, with 9 bases between them. The length of the CDR3 is 12 residues. The V gene's germline CDR1 is MNHNY and CDR2 SVGAGI (reference sequence). CDR3 loop: CASSYSKGGYTF. CDR3 sequence (DNA): TGTGCCAGCAGTTATAGTAAGGGTGGCTACACCTTC.

This chain uses TRBV4-2 with TRBJ2-3; D might be TRBD1 or TRBD2, each matching 6 bases. There are 18 residues in the CDR3. Trimming removed 1 base at V and 1 base at J, with 18 bases between. Germline CDR1 reads LGHNA; CDR2 reads YNFKEQ. The CDR3 DNA sequence: TGTGCCAGCAGCCAAGTCCCGGGGGCCGGAGCTGGCACAGATACGCAGTATTTT. Protein: CASSQVPGAGAGTDTQYF.

This clone was counted between two and nine times. The rearrangement links TRBV29-1 to TRBJ1-1; D may be TRBD1 (5 bases). This CDR3 is built from 11 residues. Between the trimmed V and J ends, which lost 6 bases and 1 base, there was a span of 6 bases. Per germline, CDR1 SQVTM and CDR2 ANQGSEA. Here the CDR3 reads CSVQGNTEAFF. DNA of the CDR3: TGCAGCGTCCAGGGGAACACTGAAGCTTTCTTT.

The chain is built from TRBV4-2 and TRBJ2-6, with D possibly matching TRBD1 (5 bases). The CDR3 has 18 residues. Trimming removed 5 bases at V and 5 bases at J, with 22 bases between. Germline CDR1 reads LGHNA; CDR2 reads YNFKEQ. The CDR3: CASSRPGKGQSRANVLTF. The DNA for the CDR3 is TGTGCCAGCAGCAGACCAGGCAAAGGACAAAGTCGGGCCAACGTCCTGACTTTC.

The CDR3: CASSLTAGEQYF. The CDR3 bases are TGTGCCAGCAGTTTAACGGCGGGCGAGCAGTACTTC. This rearrangement joins TRBV13 to TRBJ2-7; D perhaps matches TRBD2 (5 bases). Trimming stripped 6 bases from V and 6 bases from J, with 12 bases between. Germline values: CDR1 PRHDT, CDR2 FYEKMQ (reference sequence). This CDR3 is built from 12 residues.

The V call is TRBV5-6, the J call TRBJ2-5; D remains unclear. V gave up 1 base and J gave up 1 base, with 8 bases separating them. Germline CDR1 reads SGHDT; CDR2 reads YYEEEE. The CDR3 is made up of 14 amino acids. The chain's CDR3 is CASSLIRAQETQYF. The CDR3 DNA is TGTGCCAGCAGCTTGATTAGGGCCCAAGAGACCCAGTACTTC.

The J gene is TRBJ2-7, the V gene TRBV6-5; 10 nucleotides match TRBD2. Trimming at V came to 3 bases and at J to 2 bases, leaving 7 bases not matched to a gene. This CDR3 is built from 16 residues. In germline, CDR1 is MNHEY, CDR2 SVGAGI. CDR3 nucleotide sequence: TGTGCCAGCAGTTATAATCCCCTAGCGGGAGCCTACGAGCAGTACTTC. This gives the protein CASSYNPLAGAYEQYF.

The genes are TRBV27 and TRBJ2-5; possibly TRBD2 for D (5 bases). The better agreement between TRBJ2-7 and the DNA end casts doubt on the J call. Germline loops: CDR1 MNHEY, CDR2 SMNVEV (reference sequence). There are 12 residues in the CDR3. Written as DNA, the CDR3 is TGTGCCAGCAGTTCGGGGACCTACGAGCAGTACTTC. It is translated as CASSSGTYEQYF.

This clone showed up just once. For the CDR3, the DNA is TGTGCCAGCACCGACCAATCGGACATTCAGTACTTC. Translated: CASTDQSDIQYF. The V gene is TRBV6-5, the J gene TRBJ2-4; D not resolved. Trimming took 7 bases from V and 8 from J, leaving 12 bases between them. Per the germline V gene, CDR1 is MNHEY and CDR2 is SVGAGI. The CDR3 has 12 residues.

By its share, this clone is medium-sized (0.01 to 0.1%). The chain employs TRBV28 and TRBJ2-1; D uncertain. Trimming removed 3 bases from V and 2 bases from J, with 5 bases in between. In germline, CDR1 is MDHEN, CDR2 SYDVKM. The CDR3 length is 13 residues. CDR3 amino acids: CASSFGPYNEQFF. The CDR3 region has the DNA TGTGCCAGCAGTTTTGGACCCTACAATGAGCAGTTCTTC.

This clone has just one count. The J gene is TRBJ2-7, the V gene TRBV4-2, with 7 bases aligning to TRBD1. CDR1 and CDR2 from the germline V gene are LGHNA and YNFKEQ. V lost 0 bases and J lost 3; bases outside the gene matches: 5. This CDR3 spans 15 amino acids. This CDR3 is CASSQDPAGGYEQYF. CDR3 DNA: TGTGCCAGCAGCCAAGATCCGGCAGGGGGCTACGAGCAGTACTTC.

The chain couples TRBV6-5 to TRBJ2-7; maybe TRBD1 (5 bases). The germline gives CDR1 MNHEY, CDR2 SVGAGI. This CDR3 has 13 amino acids. V shed 2 bases and J shed 2 bases, with 7 bases lying between them. CDR3 in DNA: TGTGCCAGCAGTTACAGGGGAACCTACGAGCAGTACTTC. Its protein is CASSYRGTYEQYF.

The V call is TRBV5-8, the J call TRBJ2-1, with 7 positions matching TRBD1. Germline trimming cut 3 bases from V and 1 base from J; bases unmatched to any gene: 7. CDR1 SGHTS and CDR2 YDEGEE come from the germline V gene. The CDR3 contains 16 residues. CDR3: CASSYLGQPSYNEQFF. Written as DNA, the CDR3 is TGTGCCAGCAGCTATCTGGGACAGCCTTCCTACAATGAGCAGTTCTTC. The full variable domain, rest sourced from reference TRBV5-8 and TRBJ2-1, is EAGVTQSPTHLIKTRGQQATLRCSPISGHTSVYWYQQALGLGLQFLLWYDEGEERNRGNFPPRFSGRQFPNYSSELNVNALELEDSALYLCASSYLGQPSYNEQFFGPGTRLTVL.

This clone was counted between two and nine times. The DNA for the CDR3 is TGTGCCAGCAGCTTTGCCAGGGTTACCCTTAACAATGAGCAGTTCTTC. Protein product: CASSFARVTLNNEQFF. V gene TRBV11-2 combines with J gene TRBJ2-1; possible D gene TRBD1, 5 bases. The germline gives CDR1 SGHAT, CDR2 FQNNGV. This CDR3 comprises 16 residues. Trimming pared 3 bases from V and 5 bases from J, leaving 17 bases between.

The chain links TRBV7-9 to TRBJ2-3; 7 bases map to TRBD1. This CDR3 region has 15 residues. The V and J ends lost 6 bases and 6 bases, in that order; junction bases with no gene match: 12. Per the germline V gene, CDR1 is SEHNR and CDR2 is FQNEAQ (reference sequence). CDR3 nucleotide sequence: TGTGCCAGCAGTTACGCCCCGACAGGGAAGGATACGCAGTATTTT. Amino acids: CASSYAPTGKDTQYF.